What follows are 32 T cell receptor beta chains derived from one specimen sequenced in a study of control samples from healthy donors and cancer patients. Sequenced by immunoSEQ multiplex PCR; TCRdb stores in-frame clones only, minus some. Of about 220,000 clones in the sample, about 95% were seen once. Sequencing used blood. The receptors derive from a man aged 50 to 59 in good health.

The V gene is TRBV28, the J gene TRBJ2-3, with no clear D. V was shortened by 3 bases and J by 2 bases, with 3 bases between the two germline ends. Germline CDR1 is MDHEN and CDR2 is SYDVKM. The CDR3 extends over 12 amino acids. CDR3: CASSLTTDTQYF. The CDR3 bases are TGTGCCAGCAGTTTGACCACAGATACGCAGTATTTT.

J is TRBJ2-3 and V is TRBV29-1, with a weak D call TRBD1 (6 bases). The CDR3 contains 17 residues. Looked up from germline, CDR1 is SQVTM and CDR2 is ANQGSEA. The V end was cut by 3 bases, the J end by 5 bases, with 24 bases between. CDR3 protein: CSVDGQGIGHTQDTQYF. The CDR3 bases are TGCAGCGTTGACGGGCAGGGGATCGGGCACACGCAAGATACGCAGTATTTT.

This chain joins TRBV5-1 and TRBJ2-2, with 9 bases identical to TRBD1. The CDR3 covers 15 residues. Germline CDR1 and CDR2: SGHRS and YFSETQ. Trimming cost V 4 bases and J 3 bases; bases outside gene matches: 4. This CDR3 is CASSPGQGDTGELFF. CDR3 nucleotides: TGCGCCAGCAGCCCGGGACAGGGAGACACCGGGGAGCTGTTTTTT.

V gene TRBV28 combines with J gene TRBJ2-5, with D possibly matching TRBD1 (6 bases). Between the trimmed V and J ends, which lost 6 bases and 4 bases, there was a span of 12 bases. The CDR3 contains 13 residues. Germline CDR1 is MDHEN and CDR2 is SYDVKM. CDR3 in DNA: TGTGCCAGCAGGCAGTCAGGGGTAGAGACCCAGTACTTC. It yields the protein CASRQSGVETQYF.

The gene calls are TRBV11-2 and TRBJ1-5, with D possibly matching TRBD1 (6 bases). Germline assignment: CDR1 SGHAT and CDR2 FQNNGV. The CDR3 is made up of 14 amino acids. V lost 3 bases and J lost 0, with 6 bases in between. In nucleotides, the CDR3 is TGTGCCAGCAGCTTGGGACATAGCAATCAGCCCCAGCATTTT. The encoded protein is CASSLGHSNQPQHF.

This rearrangement joins TRBV7-7 to TRBJ2-2; 8 bases are a match to TRBD1. V was clipped by 5 bases and J by 5 bases; unmatched bases: 7. The germline CDR1 and CDR2 sequences are SSHAT and FNYEAQ (reference sequence). The CDR3 length is 15 residues. The CDR3 DNA is TGTGCCAGCAGCGAGGGACAGGAGATTACCGGGGAGCTGTTTTTT. Protein: CASSEGQEITGELFF.

The chain uses TRBV5-1 and TRBJ2-5, with D possibly being TRBD1 (5 bases). In germline, CDR1 is SGHRS, CDR2 YFSETQ. V lost 4 bases to trimming and J lost 2 bases, with 12 bases between them. The CDR3 runs 14 residues. The CDR3 bases are TGCGCCAGCAGCCCCAGACAGCTGCAAGAGACCCAGTACTTC. As protein: CASSPRQLQETQYF.

The chain uses TRBV6-5 and TRBJ2-7; TRBD1 or TRBD2 may be the D gene (5 bases each). Trimming cost V 7 bases and J 4 bases, with 17 bases left between them. The length of the CDR3 is 14 residues. Germline V gene sequence: CDR1 MNHEY, CDR2 SVGAGI. CDR3 sequence (DNA): TGTGCCAGCACCGGGGCCGGTCTGACTTACGAGCAGTACTTC. Encoded protein: CASTGAGLTYEQYF.

The chain carries TRBV9 and TRBJ1-2; D is ambiguous. This CDR3 is 14 amino acids long. V was pared by 0 bases and J by 2 bases, with 8 bases between. Germline values: CDR1 SGDLS, CDR2 YYNGEE. The CDR3 DNA reads TGTGCCAGCAGCGTAGGTCAGTTGAACTATGGCTACACCTTC. The encoded protein is CASSVGQLNYGYTF.

The J gene is TRBJ1-1, the V gene TRBV19; the D gene is possibly TRBD1 (5 bases). Trimming left V 4 bases short and J 7 bases short, with 19 bases between. CDR3 length: 15 residues. Germline CDR1 reads LNHDA; CDR2 reads SQIVND (reference sequence). CDR3 region: CASSRSHGDLGEAFF. Here the CDR3 DNA reads TGTGCCAGTAGTAGGAGCCATGGGGACTTGGGTGAAGCTTTCTTT. Variable domain in full (rest from reference TRBV19 and TRBJ1-1): DGGITQSPKYLFRKEGQNVTLSCEQNLNHDAMYWYRQDPGQGLRLIYYSQIVNDFQKGDIAEGYSVSREKKESFPLTVTSAQKNPTAFYLCASSRSHGDLGEAFFGQGTRLTVV.

V usage is TRBV6-5 and J usage is TRBJ1-1, with 7 positions matching TRBD1. Trimming cost V 9 bases and J 4 bases; bases outside gene matches: 8. The CDR3 consists of 13 residues. Looked up from germline, CDR1 is MNHEY and CDR2 is SVGAGI. The CDR3 loop reads CASNRGVGTEAFF. The DNA of the CDR3 is TGTGCCAGTAACAGGGGAGTAGGCACTGAAGCTTTCTTT.

The rearrangement links TRBV27 to TRBJ2-1; 13 bases line up with TRBD2. CDR3 size: 13 residues. The germline V gene encodes CDR1 MNHEY and CDR2 SMNVEV (reference sequence). Trimming took 4 bases from V and 13 from J; bases not matched to a gene: 4. CDR3 protein: CASSSGLAGTQFF. For the CDR3, the DNA is TGTGCCAGCAGTTCGGGACTAGCGGGGACCCAGTTCTTC.

The chain joins TRBV5-1 to TRBJ1-5; weak D call: TRBD1 (6 bases). V was trimmed by 2 bases and J by 4 bases, leaving 7 bases between them. The CDR3 contains 13 residues. The V gene's germline CDR1 is SGHRS and CDR2 YFSETQ. Here the CDR3 reads CASSLGQNQPQHF. As DNA, the CDR3 is TGCGCCAGCAGCTTAGGACAGAATCAGCCCCAGCATTTT.

This chain connects TRBV19 to TRBJ2-7; possible D gene TRBD2, 6 bases. The ends were cut back, 0 bases at V and 6 bases at J, with 9 bases in the middle. The CDR3 length is 13 residues. Germline CDR1 and CDR2: LNHDA and SQIVND (reference sequence). In DNA form, the CDR3 reads TGTGCCAGTAGTATAGACGGGGGAGGCGAGCAGTACTTC. Translation gives CASSIDGGGEQYF.

A single count supports this clone. The J gene is TRBJ1-6, the V gene TRBV2; 8 positions match TRBD1. After removal of 6 bases from V and 9 bases from J, the junction contained 4 bases not matched to a gene. The CDR3 spans 13 residues. CDR1 and CDR2 from the germline V gene are SNHLY and FYNNEI. CDR3 in DNA: TGTGCCAGCAGGACAGGGGCGGCTTCACCCCTCCACTTT. Its translation is CASRTGAASPLHF. The variable domain in full, completed from reference TRBV2 and TRBJ1-6, reads EPEVTQTPSHQVTQMGQEVILRCVPISNHLYFYWYRQILGQKVEFLVSFYNNEISEKSEIFDDQFSVERPDGSNFTLKIRSTKLEDSAMYFCASRTGAASPLHFGNGTRLTVT.

The genes are TRBV6-6 and TRBJ1-1; D is possibly TRBD1 (5 bases). The V and J ends lost 6 bases and 2 bases respectively, with 10 bases between them. Germline CDR1 is MNHNY and CDR2 is SVGAGI (reference sequence). The CDR3 sequence is 13 residues long. CDR3 bases: TGTGCCAGCAGACGACAGAGAAACACTGAAGCTTTCTTT. This gives the protein CASRRQRNTEAFF.

The chain carries TRBV5-6 and TRBJ2-7; D may be TRBD1 (5 bases). The CDR3 contains 16 residues. The V gene lost 0 bases and the J gene lost 0 bases, with 13 bases spanning the gap. Germline CDR1 SGHDT, CDR2 YYEEEE. CDR3 bases: TGTGCCAGCAGCTTGGGACAGATCATTCTCTCCTACGAGCAGTACTTC. Protein: CASSLGQIILSYEQYF.

This chain joins TRBV29-1 and TRBJ1-4, with D hard to call. Germline-derived CDR1 and CDR2 are SQVTM and ANQGSEA. V was shortened by 0 bases and J by 0 bases, with 2 bases between the two germline ends. The CDR3 is 13 residues long. The CDR3, as DNA: TGCAGCGTTGAAGATGCAACTAATGAAAAACTGTTTTTT. Protein product: CSVEDATNEKLFF.

The rearrangement links TRBV5-1 to TRBJ2-7, with 8 positions matching TRBD1. V was clipped by 3 bases and J by 0 bases; unmatched bases: 2. There are 14 residues in the CDR3. From germline, CDR1 is SGHRS and CDR2 YFSETQ. CDR3 bases: TGCGCCAGCAGCTCGGACAGGGTCTCCTACGAGCAGTACTTC. It specifies CASSSDRVSYEQYF.

The gene calls are TRBV5-6 and TRBJ2-1, with TRBD2 identical over 15 bases. CDR3 length: 19 amino acids. Germline V lookup: CDR1 SGHDT, CDR2 YYEEEE. The junction had 15 bases not matched to a gene; V was cut back by 4 bases and J by 7 bases. The CDR3 sequence is CASSRRTSGGARRTNEQFF. DNA of the CDR3: TGTGCCAGCAGCCGAAGGACTAGCGGGGGGGCTAGAAGGACAAATGAGCAGTTCTTC.

This rearrangement joins TRBV5-4 to TRBJ1-1; the D is unclear. V lost 4 bases to trimming and J lost 11 bases, with 9 bases between them. The CDR3 runs to 10 residues. Germline assignment: CDR1 SGHNT and CDR2 YYREEE (reference sequence). The CDR3 nucleotides read TGTGCCAGCAGCCGGAGTTTGGCTTTCTTT. Amino acid sequence: CASSRSLAFF.

The chain is built from TRBV5-5 and TRBJ2-7; unclear D gene. The ends were cut back, 0 bases at V and 3 bases at J, with 13 bases in the middle. CDR1 and CDR2 (germline): SGHKS, YYEKEE (reference sequence). This CDR3 spans 15 amino acids. The CDR3 DNA is TGTGCCAGCAGCTTGGATAGTTTTCTTGGCTACGAGCAGTACGTC. This gives the protein CASSLDSFLGYEQYV.

This rearrangement joins TRBV5-4 to TRBJ2-5; 14 bases match TRBD2. V gave up 0 bases and J gave up 4 bases; unmatched junction bases: 2. CDR3 length equals 16 residues. The germline gives CDR1 SGHNT, CDR2 YYREEE (reference sequence). CDR3 loop: CASSLGLAGGPETQYF. Here the CDR3 DNA reads TGTGCCAGCAGCTTGGGACTAGCGGGGGGGCCAGAGACCCAGTACTTC.

V gene TRBV14 combines with J gene TRBJ1-1, with D unresolved. CDR3 length equals 13 residues. Trimming cost V 6 bases and J 1 base, with 9 bases left between them. Germline values: CDR1 SGHDN, CDR2 FVKESK. CDR3 bases: TGTGCCAGCAGTCAGAAGGGGAACACTGAAGCTTTCTTT. As protein: CASSQKGNTEAFF.

This chain connects TRBV18 to TRBJ1-1, with a possible D match to TRBD1 (5 bases). Germline lookup yields CDR1 KGHSH and CDR2 LQKENI. CDR3 length: 16 amino acids. The V end was cut by 3 bases, the J end by 0 bases, with 14 bases between. CDR3: CASSPQGISMNTEAFF. The CDR3 nucleotides are TGTGCCAGCTCACCTCAGGGCATAAGCATGAACACTGAAGCTTTCTTT.

V and J are TRBV4-3 and TRBJ2-3; D is ambiguous. The CDR3 consists of 14 residues. Germline CDR1 reads LGHNA; CDR2 reads YSLEER. The V gene lost 1 base and the J gene lost 7 bases, with 12 bases spanning the gap. CDR3 DNA: TGCGCCAGCAGCCAAGGGTTAGGGCCCAATACGCAGTATTTT. It codes for CASSQGLGPNTQYF.

This chain links TRBV19 with TRBJ2-7; TRBD1 might be the D (5 bases). This CDR3 contains 12 residues. The germline V gene has CDR1 LNHDA and CDR2 SQIVND (reference sequence). V was shortened by 11 bases and J by 3 bases, with 14 bases between the two germline ends. The CDR3 DNA reads TGTGCCGGCTATACAGGATTCTACGAGCAGTACTTC. Translating gives CAGYTGFYEQYF.

The rearrangement joins TRBV5-1 to TRBJ2-5; possibly TRBD1 for D (7 bases). V lost 4 bases to trimming and J lost 0 bases, with 10 bases between them. The CDR3 runs to 14 residues. Germline CDR1 is SGHRS and CDR2 is YFSETQ. The CDR3 loop is CASSRGTDQETQYF. Here the CDR3 DNA reads TGCGCCAGCAGCCGGGGGACAGACCAAGAGACCCAGTACTTC.

The rearrangement uses TRBV10-3 and TRBJ1-5; 8 bases are a match to TRBD1. J was trimmed by 9 bases and V by 4 bases; bases with no gene match: 8. There are 14 residues in the CDR3. The germline CDR1 and CDR2 sequences are ENHRY and SYGVKD. CDR3 sequence: CAISGGTGDGPQHF. The CDR3 nucleotides are TGTGCCATCAGTGGTGGGACAGGCGACGGGCCCCAGCATTTT.

This clone was seen a single time. This chain joins TRBV28 and TRBJ1-6, with D perhaps TRBD1 (5 bases). Germline V gene lookup returns CDR1 MDHEN and CDR2 SYDVKM. Trimming left V 5 bases short and J 9 bases short, with 17 bases between. The CDR3 contains 15 residues. CDR3: CASSLQGVGSSPLHF. The CDR3 region has the DNA TGTGCCAGCAGTCTCCAGGGCGTCGGTAGTTCACCCCTCCACTTT.

The CDR3 DNA sequence: TGTGCCAGTAGTATGGCTCCCTCTGGAGGGCAAGGCCAGCCCCAGCATTTT. This sequence encodes CASSMAPSGGQGQPQHF. This chain joins TRBV19 and TRBJ1-5; no reliable D call. The CDR3 sequence is 17 residues long. Germline values: CDR1 LNHDA, CDR2 SQIVND (reference sequence). Trimming stripped 3 bases from V and 7 bases from J, with 22 bases between.

The chain couples TRBV7-8 to TRBJ1-6, with D hard to call. The CDR3 covers 18 residues. The V gene's germline CDR1 is SGHVS and CDR2 FQNEAQ. V gave up 4 bases and J gave up 8 bases, with 24 bases separating them. CDR3 loop: CASSSQDLGIPRDSPLHF. The CDR3 region has the DNA TGTGCCAGCAGCTCCCAGGATCTCGGGATACCTAGGGATTCACCCCTCCACTTT.